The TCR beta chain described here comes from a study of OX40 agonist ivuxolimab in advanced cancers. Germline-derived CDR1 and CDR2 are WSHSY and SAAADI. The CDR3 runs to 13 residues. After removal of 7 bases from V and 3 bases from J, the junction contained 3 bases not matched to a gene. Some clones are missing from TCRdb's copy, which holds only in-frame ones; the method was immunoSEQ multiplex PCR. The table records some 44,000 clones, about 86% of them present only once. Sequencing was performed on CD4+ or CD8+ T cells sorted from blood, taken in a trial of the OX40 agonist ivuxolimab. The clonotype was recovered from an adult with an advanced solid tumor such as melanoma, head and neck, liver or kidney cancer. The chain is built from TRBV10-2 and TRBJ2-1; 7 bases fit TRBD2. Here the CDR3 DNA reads TGCGCCAGCAAGGCGGGGGACTACAATGAGCAGTTCTTC. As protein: CASKAGDYNEQFF.